This is a list of T cell receptor beta chains from one sample in a study of blood T cell repertoires in COVID-19. Sequencing used immunoSEQ multiplex PCR; TCRdb keeps in-frame clones, though not all of them. The sample gives 95,000 or so clones, about 87% of which show up once; about 18% is in the top ten. Sample: peripheral blood. The receptors shown here come from a human donor in a cohort sampled during active COVID-19. CDR3s include the opening cysteine and the closing phenylalanine or tryptophan. The D gene is left open where the match is weak.

cdr3_length	d_call	v_call	cdr3_aa
15	.	TRBV5-1	CASSLFHERLDTQYF
14	.	TRBV7-2	CASSLTGGDQPQHF
13	TRBD2	TRBV3-1/TRBV3-2	CASSRGGDGELFF
16	.	TRBV4-2	CASSQVSAAAGNEQFF
14	TRBD1	TRBV7-2	CASSIDRAGYGYTF
15	.	TRBV7-9	CASPLSGIPNTEAFF
13	.	TRBV9	CASSGEPRETQYF
13	.	TRBV27	CASSQARGQPQHF
14	TRBD1	TRBV19	CASSIGTVNTEAFF
18	TRBD2	TRBV7-2	CASSGDSLKLAGDETQYF
15	TRBD1	TRBV6-6	CASSSGQVVNSPLHF
14	TRBD1	TRBV28	CATVKGQSFAVLTF
16	.	TRBV19	CASSINRVTDNQPQHF
18	.	TRBV10-3	CAISDPRGVASYNSPLHF
14	.	TRBV11-2	CASSSARGNYGYTF
13	TRBD2	TRBV19	CASRERGLDEQFF
15	TRBD1	TRBV19	CASRTTGAGNYGYTF